This T cell receptor beta chain was observed in a study of blood T cell repertoires in COVID-19. Overall study: Both acute and convalescent COVID-19 samples were obtained from the United States, Italy and Spain.

The CDR3 extends over 14 amino acids. The junction had 1 base not matched to a gene; V was cut back by 5 bases and J by 2 bases. The V gene's germline CDR1 is SGHAT and CDR2 FQNNGV. Original analysis: Reference gene primers were amplified, and this amplification served to estimate nucleated cell counts. Here immunoSEQ multiplex PCR was the method, and the copy in TCRdb shows in-frame clones only, minus some. V and J calls and clone size are given by that table; D and trimming were obtained from the DNA. The sample contains tens of thousands of clones, 90% to 95% of which appear only once. This TCR was recovered from a human donor in a cohort sampled during active COVID-19. Sequencing used peripheral blood. The chain is built from TRBV11-2 and TRBJ1-3; the match to TRBD1 covers 9 bases. CDR3 coding DNA: TGTGCCAGCAGCCGGGACAGGGCTGGAAACACCATATATTTT. It is translated as CASSRDRAGNTIYF.